These T cell receptor beta chains were read from a single sample in a study of T cells after yellow fever vaccination. In TCRdb, the 5' RACE reads were re-called with MiXCR into one record per CDR3 protein. The sample consists of under 600,000 distinct CDR3 sequences, around a fifth of them appearing once. The sample was PBMCs, taken roughly 20 days after the first yellow fever vaccination. The source is a man younger than 35 who received the YFV17D yellow fever vaccine. CDR3s include the opening cysteine and the closing phenylalanine or tryptophan. Fields, in order: V gene, clone size, D gene, J gene, CDR3 DNA, CDR3 protein. D genes are given only for firm matches. Clone sizes are given selectively: once, few, many, or a class where the clone is expanded.

TRBV7-9	NA	NA	TRBJ2-1	TGTGCCAGCAGCGGTGGGGTCCAGTACAATGAGCAGTTCTTC	CASSGGVQYNEQFF
TRBV2	few	NA	TRBJ1-5	TGTGCCAGCAGTGAATCGCAGTCCCTGAATCAGCCCCAGCATTTT	CASSESQSLNQPQHF
TRBV7-9	NA	TRBD1	TRBJ2-7	TGTGCCAGCAGCTTAGGGAGGACAGGGCCCAACGAGCAGTACTTC	CASSLGRTGPNEQYF
TRBV28	NA	NA	TRBJ1-1	TGTGCCAGCAGTTTATCCCCCGGGGAGGCCGGGAACACTGAAGCTTTCTTT	CASSLSPGEAGNTEAFF
TRBV4-1	few	NA	TRBJ1-4	TGCGCCAGCAGCCCCGGTGCGCAGGGTAGTGAAAAACTGTTTTTT	CASSPGAQGSEKLFF
TRBV30	few	TRBD1	TRBJ1-2	TGTGCCTGGAGTACCCCCCGGGACAGGGCTAACTATGGCTACACCTTC	CAWSTPRDRANYGYTF
TRBV3-1	once	NA	TRBJ2-3	TGTGCCACCCCTGGCCCAGATACGCAGTATTTT	CATPGPDTQYF
TRBV9	few	NA	TRBJ2-3	TGTGCCAGCAGCGTAGGGCCCAGCCTGGGGGGTGGGCAGTATTTT	CASSVGPSLGGGQYF
TRBV4-2	NA	TRBD1	TRBJ2-5	TGTGCCAGCAGCCAAGGGCCGGGACAGGGGTCGGGTCAAGAGACCCAGTACTTC	CASSQGPGQGSGQETQYF
TRBV9	NA	TRBD2	TRBJ2-1	TGTGCCAGCAGCGTTGCGGGGGGGCTCAATGAGCAGTTCTTC	CASSVAGGLNEQFF
TRBV7-6	NA	NA	TRBJ1-5	TGTGCCAGCAGCCCCGGGCGCTATAGCAATCAGCCCCAGCATTTT	CASSPGRYSNQPQHF